Listed here is a single TCR beta chain. One junction end disagrees with the germline gene, perhaps due to a read error. This sample stems from a study of early stage breast cancer tumors. The method was immunoSEQ multiplex PCR; TCRdb's version includes in-frame clones alone and lacks a portion of them. The table lists fewer than 9,000 clones, approximately 62% of them singletons. Germline CDR1 is SQVTM and CDR2 is ANQGSEA. This CDR3 has 13 residues. The V gene is TRBV29-1, the J gene TRBJ1-5; D is possibly TRBD1 (6 bases). Specimen: breast tumor tissue. The sequence derives from a person aged 65 to 85 with breast cancer. The CDR3 reads CSVTDSLNRPQHF. CDR3 DNA sequence: TGCAGCGTTACGGACAGCTTAAATCGGCCCCAGCATTTT.